This TCR beta chain was profiled in a study of shared clonotypes between healthy human individuals. Study results and limitations: Naive CD4 clonotypes overlapped across a handful of donors at around 4.8%.

Concerning this clone itself: Its antigen is as yet unknown.

The assay was immunoSEQ multiplex PCR, and TCRdb's table has in-frame clones only and misses some. The sample contains around 1,000,000 clones, roughly 77% of which appear only once. The length of the CDR3 is 14 residues. The germline gives CDR1 SGHTA, CDR2 FQGNSA. The ends lost 1 base at V and 5 bases at J; junction bases unmatched: 3. The rearrangement uses TRBV7-2 and TRBJ2-7; 9 nucleotides match TRBD2. The receptor was derived from a man between 18 and 29 years old in good health. Some clones in this sample may be carry-over from other donors' samples. Sequencing was done on a sample of memory CD4+ T cells from PBMCs. The sample's subset: CD45RA-negative fraction. CDR3 nucleotide sequence: TGTGCCAGCAGCTTAGGCCGGACTAGCGACGAGCAGTACTTC. Its protein product is CASSLGRTSDEQYF.